This T cell receptor (beta chain) was sequenced during a study of cytomegalovirus exposure and HLA in healthy donors. At the level of the study: In an earlier analysis, 90 million to 120 million unique TCR beta sequences were found from about 180 million T cells. Study-wide points: Most TCR sequences proved rare, with some public TCRs found in many donors.

Vbeta (60) and Jbeta (13) primers were used in the PCR. Libraries were prepared by immunoSEQ multiplex PCR; TCRdb keeps only in-frame clonotypes and omits some of them. The sample contains 150,000 or so clones, over 60% of which appear only once. CDR1 is MNHNS, CDR2 SASEGT, per germline. CDR3 length equals 15 residues. This clone has a handful of counts. No antigen is known for it. Mismatch with germline at one junction end may stem from a read error. The sample consisted of PBMCs. The receptor comes from a male donor in good health and CMV-seronegative. V is TRBV6-1 and J is TRBJ2-3, with a weak D call TRBD1 (7 bases). The CDR3 DNA sequence: TGTGCCAGCAGGGAAGGCGGGACAGATTCAGATACGCAGTATTTT. Its protein is CASREGGTDSDTQYF.